One and the same sample provided the 27 T cell receptor beta chains below, sequenced in a study of blood T cell repertoires in COVID-19. The table came from immunoSEQ multiplex PCR; TCRdb's copy has only in-frame clones and leaves some out. The repertoire holds about 220,000 clones, about 79% seen once, with over 2% in the top ten. The sample was peripheral blood. The receptors were sampled from a middle-aged man who had recovered from COVID-19.

The chain links TRBV6-6 to TRBJ2-7; TRBD2 aligns across 13 bases. V trimming: 6 bases; J trimming: 4 bases; junction bases outside the gene matches: 6. The germline CDR1 and CDR2 sequences are MNHNY and SVGAGI (reference sequence). CDR3 length equals 15 residues. CDR3 DNA sequence: TGTGCCAGCAGACCCGGGACTAGCGGGACGTACGAGCAGTACTTC. This gives the protein CASRPGTSGTYEQYF.

This clone was detected a few times. This chain joins TRBV15 and TRBJ1-5, with 9 bases matching TRBD1. The CDR3 has 15 amino acids. With 1 base clipped from V and 11 bases from J, the junction kept 9 bases outside the gene matches. CDR1 LNHNV and CDR2 YYDKDF come from the germline V gene (reference sequence). The CDR3 nucleotides read TGTGCCACCAGCAGAGGGGACAGGGCATTCACGGCCCAGCATTTT. Encoded protein: CATSRGDRAFTAQHF. The whole variable domain, remainder taken from reference TRBV15 and TRBJ1-5, is DAMVIQNPRYQVTQFGKPVTLSCSQTLNHNVMYWYQQKSSQAPKLLFHYYDKDFNNEADTPDNFQSRRPNTSFCFLDIRSPGLGDTAMYLCATSRGDRAFTAQHFGDGTRLSIL.

The chain carries TRBV5-5 and TRBJ1-3; 7 nucleotides align to TRBD1. The CDR3 length is 17 residues. V was clipped by 1 base and J by 2 bases; unmatched bases: 9. Germline values: CDR1 SGHKS, CDR2 YYEKEE (reference sequence). CDR3: CASSLSPTGTPGNTIYF. In DNA form, the CDR3 reads TGTGCCAGCAGCTTGTCACCGACAGGGACCCCTGGAAACACCATATATTTT.

The gene calls are TRBV2 and TRBJ2-7, with 9 bases that match TRBD2. J was trimmed by 3 bases and V by 5 bases; bases with no gene match: 5. The CDR3 sequence is 14 residues long. From germline, CDR1 is SNHLY and CDR2 FYNNEI. The DNA of the CDR3 is TGTGCCAGCAGTCGGGCGGGGGGGAACTACGAGCAGTACTTC. Translation: CASSRAGGNYEQYF.

The V call is TRBV2, the J call TRBJ2-5; D uncertain. CDR3 length: 11 residues. Trimming removed 6 bases at V and 3 bases at J, with 5 bases between. Germline V CDR1 and CDR2: SNHLY, FYNNEI. The CDR3 sequence is CASRREETQYF. DNA for the CDR3: TGTGCCAGCAGGCGCGAAGAGACCCAGTACTTC. Filled out from reference TRBV2 and TRBJ2-5, the complete variable domain reads EPEVTQTPSHQVTQMGQEVILRCVPISNHLYFYWYRQILGQKVEFLVSFYNNEISEKSEIFDDQFSVERPDGSNFTLKIRSTKLEDSAMYFCASRREETQYFGPGTRLLVL.

This clone has just a few counts. The chain couples TRBV10-2 to TRBJ2-5; perhaps TRBD1 as D (6 bases). There are 14 residues in the CDR3. CDR1 and CDR2 (germline): WSHSY, SAAADI. V lost 8 bases, J lost 1 base, and 14 bases lay in between. The CDR3 nucleotides read TGCGCCAGCCAGGACAGCGGCTCCCAAGAGACCCAGTACTTC. Its protein is CASQDSGSQETQYF.

This rearrangement joins TRBV7-6 to TRBJ2-5; D possibly corresponds to TRBD2 (6 bases). V was clipped by 3 bases and J by 1 base, with 18 bases between them. Germline CDR1 SGHVS, CDR2 FNYEAQ. This CDR3 region has 17 residues. Here the CDR3 reads CASSFVARERLQETQYF. DNA for the CDR3: TGTGCCAGCAGCTTTGTCGCCCGGGAGAGACTCCAAGAGACCCAGTACTTC.

Points on this clone: An end of the junction does not agree with germline; a read error may underlie this. The CDR3 loop is CASSSATGRLF. The CDR3 nucleotides are TGTGCCAGCAGTTCCGCGACAGGGCGGTTATTC. The chain uses TRBV11-2 and TRBJ1-2; 7 bases are a match to TRBD1. Germline lookup yields CDR1 SGHAT and CDR2 FQNNGV. The CDR3 contains 11 residues.

J is TRBJ1-5 and V is TRBV7-2, with 7 bases identical to TRBD1. The germline CDR1 and CDR2 sequences are SGHTA and FQGNSA. V shed 5 bases, J shed 6 bases, and the junction held 10 bases outside the gene matches. CDR3 size: 15 residues. The CDR3 DNA reads as TGTGCCAGCAGCGCAGACAGGGACCCCCTTCAGCCCCAGCATTTT. It yields the protein CASSADRDPLQPQHF.

The genes are TRBV5-1 and TRBJ2-1; a possible D gene is TRBD1 (5 bases). Germline V CDR1 and CDR2: SGHRS, YFSETQ. V was clipped by 2 bases and J by 7 bases, with 13 bases between them. The CDR3 extends over 14 amino acids. The CDR3 bases are TGCGCCAGCAGCTTTGAAGGGGCGTTTAATGAGCAGTTCTTC. The encoded protein is CASSFEGAFNEQFF.

The rearrangement joins TRBV4-3 to TRBJ2-1; 7 positions match TRBD2. Germline V gene sequence: CDR1 LGHNA, CDR2 YSLEER. The CDR3 is 17 amino acids. V was pared by 3 bases and J by 0 bases, with 8 bases of the junction left unmatched. The CDR3 loop is CASSHATGLSSYNEQFF. DNA of the CDR3: TGCGCCAGCAGCCATGCCACGGGACTAAGCTCCTACAATGAGCAGTTCTTC.

The chain recombines TRBV6-5 with TRBJ1-3; tentative D call: TRBD1 (6 bases). Trimming stripped 6 bases from V and 4 bases from J, with 16 bases between. The length of the CDR3 is 15 residues. The germline gives CDR1 MNHEY, CDR2 SVGAGI. The CDR3, as DNA: TGTGCCAGCAGCCCCGGGGGGGGCGGCGGAAACACCATATATTTT. Translating it yields CASSPGGGGGNTIYF.

This clone was counted once. This sequence joins TRBV19 and TRBJ2-2, with a tentative D call TRBD1 (6 bases). The CDR3 spans 13 residues. Germline V lookup: CDR1 LNHDA, CDR2 SQIVND (reference sequence). V shed 6 bases and J shed 7 bases, with 12 bases lying between them. CDR3 DNA sequence: TGTGCCAGTAGCCCACAGGGATACGGGGAGCTGTTTTTT. It yields the protein CASSPQGYGELFF.

The rearrangement links TRBV7-2 to TRBJ1-2; D is unclear. The germline CDR1 and CDR2 sequences are SGHTA and FQGNSA. CDR3 size: 15 residues. Deletions cut 2 bases from V and 2 bases from J, with 12 bases between. CDR3 loop: CASSLLPEDNYGYTF. The CDR3 DNA is TGTGCCAGCAGCTTACTTCCGGAGGACAACTATGGCTACACCTTC.

The chain uses TRBV6-2 or TRBV6-3 and TRBJ2-1; tentatively, D is TRBD2 (6 bases). V lost 4 bases, J lost 7 bases, and 17 bases lay in between. Germline V gene sequence: CDR1 MNHEY, CDR2 SVGEGT. This CDR3 region has 15 residues. CDR3 region: CASSFSEEGGNEQFF. CDR3 nucleotides: TGTGCCAGCAGTTTCTCGGAGGAGGGTGGGAATGAGCAGTTCTTC.

This clone was recorded a few times. V usage is TRBV6-6 and J usage is TRBJ2-3; 10 nucleotides line up with TRBD2. The V and J ends lost 1 base and 5 bases, in that order; junction bases with no gene match: 0. Germline assignment: CDR1 MNHNY and CDR2 SVGAGI (reference sequence). This CDR3 spans 14 amino acids. The CDR3 nucleotides are TGTGCCAGCAGTTACTTAGCGGGGGGAGATACGCAGTATTTT. Encoded protein: CASSYLAGGDTQYF.

The J gene is TRBJ1-2, the V gene TRBV10-3; no clear D gene. This CDR3 has 17 residues. In germline, CDR1 is ENHRY, CDR2 SYGVKD. The V end lost 0 bases, the J end lost 0 bases, and 14 bases lay between the germline ends. Here the CDR3 DNA reads TGTGCCATCAGTGAGTCCGGACTGCTTAGTTCTAACTATGGCTACACCTTC. Encoded protein: CAISESGLLSSNYGYTF.

The chain couples TRBV6-5 to TRBJ1-2, with D possibly matching TRBD1 (6 bases). The CDR3 contains 13 residues. V lost 7 bases, J lost 4 bases, and 13 bases lay in between. Germline-derived CDR1 and CDR2 are MNHEY and SVGAGI. The CDR3 here is CASTGQSSYGYTF. The DNA for the CDR3 is TGTGCCAGCACCGGACAGTCAAGCTATGGCTACACCTTC.

The rearrangement links TRBV7-2 to TRBJ2-3; tentatively, D is TRBD2 (6 bases). This CDR3 comprises 16 residues. V lost 1 base to trimming and J lost 3 bases, with 14 bases between them. Germline V gene sequence: CDR1 SGHTA, CDR2 FQGNSA. The chain's CDR3 is CASSLEGRGRTDTQYF. Written as DNA, the CDR3 is TGTGCCAGCAGCTTAGAAGGGCGGGGTAGGACAGATACGCAGTATTTT.

The J gene is TRBJ2-7, the V gene TRBV27, with D possibly being TRBD1 (5 bases). Looked up from germline, CDR1 is MNHEY and CDR2 is SMNVEV (reference sequence). Between the trimmed V and J ends, which lost 2 bases and 3 bases, there was a span of 8 bases. The CDR3 is made up of 13 amino acids. The CDR3 sequence is CASSLDRYYEQYF. The DNA of the CDR3 is TGTGCCAGCAGTTTAGACAGATACTACGAGCAGTACTTC.

The rearrangement links TRBV6-2 or TRBV6-3 to TRBJ2-3; the match to TRBD2 covers 9 bases. V trimming: 6 bases; J trimming: 6 bases; junction bases outside the gene matches: 13. In germline, CDR1 is MNHEY, CDR2 SVGEGT. The CDR3 totals 16 residues. The CDR3 loop reads CASSRPRGRAGDTQYF. The CDR3 DNA reads as TGTGCCAGCAGCCGTCCTCGCGGGAGGGCCGGGGATACGCAGTATTTT.

The rearrangement joins TRBV27 to TRBJ2-6; a possible D gene is TRBD1 (6 bases). Trimming removed 6 bases from V and 4 bases from J, with 13 bases in between. The CDR3 has 15 amino acids. The germline V gene has CDR1 MNHEY and CDR2 SMNVEV (reference sequence). The CDR3 nucleotides read TGTGCCAGCAGCGATGGGGGCTCGGGGGCCAACGTCCTGACTTTC. Translation gives CASSDGGSGANVLTF.

In the case of this clone: The sample has other DNA sequences that encode this CDR3 too. CDR3 sequence reads: CASSLGGPETQYF. The CDR3 DNA sequence: TGCGCCAGCAGCTTGGGGGGGCCAGAGACCCAGTACTTC. The chain joins TRBV5-1 to TRBJ2-5; possibly TRBD1 for D (6 bases). The ends were cut back, 0 bases at V and 4 bases at J, with 7 bases in the middle. The CDR3 spans 13 residues. Germline lookup yields CDR1 SGHRS and CDR2 YFSETQ.

The CDR3 here is CASSPRTSGRYEQYF. CDR3 coding DNA: TGTGCCAGCAGCCCGAGGACTAGCGGGAGATACGAGCAGTACTTC. The chain is built from TRBV5-4 and TRBJ2-7; 13 bases map to TRBD2. CDR1 is SGHNT and CDR2 is YYREEE in the germline V gene (reference sequence). V was clipped by 4 bases and J by 4 bases; unmatched bases: 5. The CDR3 length is 15 residues.

The rearrangement uses TRBV19 and TRBJ1-1, with 9 bases fitting TRBD1. The length of the CDR3 is 13 residues. V lost 4 bases and J lost 7; bases outside the gene matches: 4. The germline CDR1 and CDR2 sequences are LNHDA and SQIVND (reference sequence). The CDR3 DNA sequence: TGTGCCAGTAGTACGACAGGGGGGAATGAAGCTTTCTTT. Encoded protein: CASSTTGGNEAFF. Full variable domain (missing parts from reference TRBV19 and TRBJ1-1): DGGITQSPKYLFRKEGQNVTLSCEQNLNHDAMYWYRQDPGQGLRLIYYSQIVNDFQKGDIAEGYSVSREKKESFPLTVTSAQKNPTAFYLCASSTTGGNEAFFGQGTRLTVV.

The chain carries TRBV11-3 and TRBJ1-6, with no clear D. Germline V CDR1 and CDR2: SGHNT, YENEEA. The V end was cut by 3 bases, the J end by 6 bases, with 12 bases between. CDR3 length: 15 residues. CDR3: CASSFSPGSNSPLHF. Here the CDR3 DNA reads TGTGCCAGCAGCTTCTCCCCGGGAAGTAATTCACCCCTCCACTTT.

The gene calls are TRBV11-2 and TRBJ2-1, with TRBD1 matching 10 bases. With V trimmed by 4 bases and J by 6 bases, 6 bases remained unmatched. In germline, CDR1 is SGHAT, CDR2 FQNNGV. The CDR3 contains 15 residues. CDR3 DNA: TGTGCCAGCAGCTCCACGTGGACAGGGGGCAATGAGCAGTTCTTC. Translated: CASSSTWTGGNEQFF.